This is a list of T cell receptor beta chains from one sample in a study of blood T cell repertoires in COVID-19. Here immunoSEQ multiplex PCR was the method, and the copy in TCRdb shows in-frame clones only, minus some. The sample gives approximately 350,000 clones, roughly four fifths of which show up once; about 5% is in the top ten. The source material was PBMCs or T cells enriched from blood (not recorded which). These receptors all come from a woman between 50 and 59 years old who had recovered from COVID-19. Each CDR3 is given with its conserved first and last residue. The order of the fields is CDR3 DNA, CDR3 protein, J gene, CDR3 length, D gene, clone size, V gene. A D gene is named only where the DNA matches it firmly. Rows may omit the clone size; those that give it use once, few, many or a size class.

CDR3 DNA: TGTGCCAGCAGTTTCGGCAGCGGCAATCAGCCCCAGCATTTT; CDR3 protein: CASSFGSGNQPQHF; J gene: TRBJ1-5; CDR3 length: 14; D gene: -; clone size: -; V gene: TRBV28
CDR3 DNA: TGTGCCAGCAGATCCGGGACTAACTACGAGCAGTACTTC; CDR3 protein: CASRSGTNYEQYF; J gene: TRBJ2-7; CDR3 length: 13; D gene: TRBD2; clone size: -; V gene: TRBV5-4
CDR3 DNA: TGCGCCAGCAGCCAAGATGGAGCCGGAATGAACACTGAAGCTTTCTTT; CDR3 protein: CASSQDGAGMNTEAFF; J gene: TRBJ1-1; CDR3 length: 16; D gene: -; clone size: -; V gene: TRBV4-3
CDR3 DNA: TGTGCCAGCAGCTCCTGGGACAGCTCTGGAAACACCATATATTTT; CDR3 protein: CASSSWDSSGNTIYF; J gene: TRBJ1-3; CDR3 length: 15; D gene: TRBD1; clone size: -; V gene: TRBV7-2
CDR3 DNA: TGCGCCAGCAGCTGGGACAGGGCTAACTATGGCTACACCTTC; CDR3 protein: CASSWDRANYGYTF; J gene: TRBJ1-2; CDR3 length: 14; D gene: TRBD1; clone size: -; V gene: TRBV5-1
CDR3 DNA: TGTGCCAGCATCGAGCGGATTCGCGGGTGGACTGAAGCTTTCTTT; CDR3 protein: CASIERIRGWTEAFF; J gene: TRBJ1-1; CDR3 length: 15; D gene: -; clone size: once; V gene: TRBV2
CDR3 DNA: TGTGCCAGCAGCAAAGACGGGGCTCAAAGGGGCGGGAGAAGGGAGGTAATGAACACTGAAGCTTTCTTT; CDR3 protein: CASSKDGAQRGGRREVMNTEAFF; J gene: TRBJ1-1; CDR3 length: 23; D gene: -; clone size: -; V gene: TRBV21-1
CDR3 DNA: TGTGCCAGCAGCCAACTAGAGCGGGAGGGCACCGGGGAGCTGTTTTTT; CDR3 protein: CASSQLEREGTGELFF; J gene: TRBJ2-2; CDR3 length: 16; D gene: TRBD2; clone size: -; V gene: TRBV4-2
CDR3 DNA: TGTGCCAGCAGCTCAGGACAGGGCACCTATGGCTACACCTTC; CDR3 protein: CASSSGQGTYGYTF; J gene: TRBJ1-2; CDR3 length: 14; D gene: TRBD1; clone size: -; V gene: TRBV5-4
CDR3 DNA: TGTGCCAGCAGTGAGACAGCTTATGGCTACACCTTC; CDR3 protein: CASSETAYGYTF; J gene: TRBJ1-2; CDR3 length: 12; D gene: -; clone size: -; V gene: TRBV6-1
CDR3 DNA: TGTGCCTGGAGTTCTGGGGCAAATAGCAATCAGCCCCAGCATTTT; CDR3 protein: CAWSSGANSNQPQHF; J gene: TRBJ1-5; CDR3 length: 15; D gene: -; clone size: -; V gene: TRBV30
CDR3 DNA: TGCGCCAGCAGCCAAACCCGGTCCTCCTCTGGGGCCAACGTCCTGACTTTC; CDR3 protein: CASSQTRSSSGANVLTF; J gene: TRBJ2-6; CDR3 length: 17; D gene: -; clone size: -; V gene: TRBV4-1
CDR3 DNA: TGTGCCAGTAGTATTTTGGCAGGGAACTATGGCTACACCTTC; CDR3 protein: CASSILAGNYGYTF; J gene: TRBJ1-2; CDR3 length: 14; D gene: -; clone size: -; V gene: TRBV19
CDR3 DNA: TGCAGCGTTGAAGGAGTAAACACTGAAGCTTTCTTT; CDR3 protein: CSVEGVNTEAFF; J gene: TRBJ1-1; CDR3 length: 12; D gene: -; clone size: few; V gene: TRBV29-1
CDR3 DNA: TGTGCCACCCTCAGGGGCGCGAACACCGGGGAGCTGTTTTTT; CDR3 protein: CATLRGANTGELFF; J gene: TRBJ2-2; CDR3 length: 14; D gene: -; clone size: -; V gene: TRBV10-3
CDR3 DNA: TGCGCCAGCAGCTTGGGTGACAGAACCTACGAGCAGTACTTC; CDR3 protein: CASSLGDRTYEQYF; J gene: TRBJ2-7; CDR3 length: 14; D gene: -; clone size: -; V gene: TRBV5-1
CDR3 DNA: TGTGCCAGCAGCTCACGGACAGGGGGTGGATATCAGCCCCAGCATTTT; CDR3 protein: CASSSRTGGGYQPQHF; J gene: TRBJ1-5; CDR3 length: 16; D gene: TRBD1; clone size: -; V gene: TRBV7-3
CDR3 DNA: TGTGCCAGCAGTTGGGATAGCGGGAGTCATCGTAATGAGCAGTTCTTC; CDR3 protein: CASSWDSGSHRNEQFF; J gene: TRBJ2-1; CDR3 length: 16; D gene: TRBD2; clone size: -; V gene: TRBV6-5
CDR3 DNA: TGTGCCAGCAGCTTGGGACGGGGGAATGAAGCTTTCTTT; CDR3 protein: CASSLGRGNEAFF; J gene: TRBJ1-1; CDR3 length: 13; D gene: -; clone size: -; V gene: TRBV5-4
CDR3 DNA: TGTGCCAGCAGTTACTCGTCCGGTTATTATGGCTACACCTTC; CDR3 protein: CASSYSSGYYGYTF; J gene: TRBJ1-2; CDR3 length: 14; D gene: -; clone size: -; V gene: TRBV6-5
CDR3 DNA: TGTGCCAGTAGTATGTTCCGGGGGGAAGAGACCCAGTACTTC; CDR3 protein: CASSMFRGEETQYF; J gene: TRBJ2-5; CDR3 length: 14; D gene: TRBD2; clone size: -; V gene: TRBV19
CDR3 DNA: TGTGCCAGCTCGACACCCCCGAGGGGACAGGGTCCTTCTGGGGCCAACGTCCTGACTTTC; CDR3 protein: CASSTPPRGQGPSGANVLTF; J gene: TRBJ2-6; CDR3 length: 20; D gene: TRBD1; clone size: -; V gene: TRBV7-6
CDR3 DNA: TGTGCCACCGAGGACAGGGGCCTTCAGCCCCAGCATTTT; CDR3 protein: CATEDRGLQPQHF; J gene: TRBJ1-5; CDR3 length: 13; D gene: TRBD1; clone size: -; V gene: TRBV19
CDR3 DNA: TGTGCCAGCAGTCCGGGGGGCGATTCGGGTAATGAGCAGTTCTTC; CDR3 protein: CASSPGGDSGNEQFF; J gene: TRBJ2-1; CDR3 length: 15; D gene: -; clone size: -; V gene: TRBV6-5
CDR3 DNA: TGTGCCAGCAGTTACTCTACAGGCAATAATTCACCCCTCCACTTT; CDR3 protein: CASSYSTGNNSPLHF; J gene: TRBJ1-6; CDR3 length: 15; D gene: -; clone size: few; V gene: TRBV6-6
CDR3 DNA: TGTGCCAGTGCCGACGGACAGGGGAATTACGAGCAGTACTTC; CDR3 protein: CASADGQGNYEQYF; J gene: TRBJ2-7; CDR3 length: 14; D gene: TRBD1; clone size: once; V gene: TRBV19
CDR3 DNA: TGTGCCAGCAGCCGGGGAGGTATGGCAACTGAAGCTTTCTTT; CDR3 protein: CASSRGGMATEAFF; J gene: TRBJ1-1; CDR3 length: 14; D gene: -; clone size: -; V gene: TRBV7-3
CDR3 DNA: TGTGCCAGCAGCCGGGACAGGGGGATTGGGCGGGATTTGCATTTT; CDR3 protein: CASSRDRGIGRDLHF; J gene: TRBJ1-5; CDR3 length: 15; D gene: TRBD1; clone size: -; V gene: TRBV7-9
CDR3 DNA: TGTGCCAGCAGTCCAGGGGGCCGATATGGCTACACCTTC; CDR3 protein: CASSPGGRYGYTF; J gene: TRBJ1-2; CDR3 length: 13; D gene: TRBD1; clone size: -; V gene: TRBV12-3/TRBV12-4
CDR3 DNA: TGTGCCAGCAGTTTAACGTTCGCGGGTCCTCTCTCCTACGAGCAGTACTTC; CDR3 protein: CASSLTFAGPLSYEQYF; J gene: TRBJ2-7; CDR3 length: 17; D gene: -; clone size: -; V gene: TRBV27
CDR3 DNA: TGTGCCAGCAGCCGCTCTCAGACTAGCGGGGGATTCGGTGAGCAGTTCTTC; CDR3 protein: CASSRSQTSGGFGEQFF; J gene: TRBJ2-1; CDR3 length: 17; D gene: TRBD2; clone size: once; V gene: TRBV7-2
CDR3 DNA: TGTGCCATCTCGGGGACAGGGGGCAACTATGGCTACACCTTC; CDR3 protein: CAISGTGGNYGYTF; J gene: TRBJ1-2; CDR3 length: 14; D gene: TRBD1; clone size: once; V gene: TRBV10-3
CDR3 DNA: TGTGCCAGCTACGCCGGACTAGCTAACACGACCTACAATGAGCAGTTCTTC; CDR3 protein: CASYAGLANTTYNEQFF; J gene: TRBJ2-1; CDR3 length: 17; D gene: TRBD2; clone size: -; V gene: TRBV11-3
CDR3 DNA: TGCGCCAGCAGCTTGGCCCGAGGCACAGATACGCAGTATTTT; CDR3 protein: CASSLARGTDTQYF; J gene: TRBJ2-3; CDR3 length: 14; D gene: -; clone size: -; V gene: TRBV5-1
CDR3 DNA: TGCGCCAGCAGCTCAGGTACACAGGGTAGTGGCTACACCTTC; CDR3 protein: CASSSGTQGSGYTF; J gene: TRBJ1-2; CDR3 length: 14; D gene: -; clone size: -; V gene: TRBV5-1
CDR3 DNA: TGTGCCAGCAGCTCGTCCGGGTCTGAAGGAAACACCATATATTTT; CDR3 protein: CASSSSGSEGNTIYF; J gene: TRBJ1-3; CDR3 length: 15; D gene: -; clone size: -; V gene: TRBV7-3
CDR3 DNA: TGTGCCAGCAGCTCCCTGGACAGTTCTAATGAAAAACTGTTTTTT; CDR3 protein: CASSSLDSSNEKLFF; J gene: TRBJ1-4; CDR3 length: 15; D gene: -; clone size: -; V gene: TRBV13
CDR3 DNA: TGCGCCAGCAGCTTGTCAGTTGGCTATGAGCAGTTCTTC; CDR3 protein: CASSLSVGYEQFF; J gene: TRBJ2-1; CDR3 length: 13; D gene: -; clone size: -; V gene: TRBV5-1
CDR3 DNA: TGTGCCAGCAGTCCCAGACAGGGGGCCTATTCACCCCTCCACTTT; CDR3 protein: CASSPRQGAYSPLHF; J gene: TRBJ1-6; CDR3 length: 15; D gene: TRBD1; clone size: -; V gene: TRBV27
CDR3 DNA: TGTGCCAGCAGCGTAGGGATGGAGAGGGGGGGGCGAAAAGAGACCCAGTACTTC; CDR3 protein: CASSVGMERGGRKETQYF; J gene: TRBJ2-5; CDR3 length: 18; D gene: -; clone size: -; V gene: TRBV9
CDR3 DNA: TGTGCCAGCAGGCCTAGCGGGGAGTCCTACGAGCAGTACTTC; CDR3 protein: CASRPSGESYEQYF; J gene: TRBJ2-7; CDR3 length: 14; D gene: TRBD2; clone size: -; V gene: TRBV6-2/TRBV6-3
CDR3 DNA: TGCGCCAGCAGCCCGGGGCCGGGAGCAACTAATGAAAAACTGTTTTTT; CDR3 protein: CASSPGPGATNEKLFF; J gene: TRBJ1-4; CDR3 length: 16; D gene: -; clone size: once; V gene: TRBV5-1
CDR3 DNA: TGTGCCAGCTCACCGTTGACTATCTATGGCTACACCTTC; CDR3 protein: CASSPLTIYGYTF; J gene: TRBJ1-2; CDR3 length: 13; D gene: -; clone size: -; V gene: TRBV18
CDR3 DNA: TGCGCCAGCAGCCAAGATCCCCAGACACCTTATGGCTACACCTTC; CDR3 protein: CASSQDPQTPYGYTF; J gene: TRBJ1-2; CDR3 length: 15; D gene: -; clone size: few; V gene: TRBV4-3